The 28 T cell receptor beta chains below all came from one sample that was sequenced in a study of T cell repertoires in cytomegalovirus infection. TCRdb re-analysed the reads in MiXCR, keeping a single row per CDR3 protein. The data hold 800,000 to 950,000 distinct CDR3 sequences, with approximately 32% observed a single time. These receptors' targets are unknown. Sequences were derived from cultured CD8+ T cells from PBMCs, sampled from culture after CMV antigen stimulation. These receptors were collected from a human donor in good health (CMV status not recorded). Some clones in this sample may be carry-over from other donors' samples.

This clonotype has just a few counts. CDR3 DNA sequence: TGTGCCAGCAGCGGGGGACAGGCAGCGGGGTATGGCTACACCTTC. It specifies CASSGGQAAGYGYTF. The chain links TRBV12-3 or TRBV12-4 to TRBJ1-2; 8 bases match TRBD1. With 6 bases clipped from V and 5 bases from J, the junction kept 11 bases outside the gene matches. There are 15 residues in the CDR3.

This clonotype was seen a few times. The CDR3 nucleotides read TGTGCCAGCAGCTTTTCAGATACGAATGAAAAACTGTTTTTT. Residues: CASSFSDTNEKLFF. The chain links TRBV7-6 to TRBJ1-4; D is uncertain. Trimming cost V 3 bases and J 5 bases, with 10 bases left between them. This CDR3 has 14 residues. Germline V lookup: CDR1 SGHVS, CDR2 FNYEAQ.

This chain connects TRBV5-1 to TRBJ1-2; no reliable D call. Germline loops: CDR1 SGHRS, CDR2 YFSETQ. V lost 6 bases and J lost 1, with 10 bases in between. The CDR3 runs to 13 residues. This chain's CDR3 is CASMVENNYGYTF. In DNA, the CDR3 is TGCGCCAGCATGGTGGAAAATAACTATGGCTACACCTTC.

This clonotype was found a few times. The genes are TRBV15 and TRBJ1-1, with D unclear. Trimming left V 1 base short and J 1 base short, with 4 bases between. CDR1 and CDR2 from the germline V gene are LNHNV and YYDKDF (reference sequence). There are 13 residues in the CDR3. CDR3 amino acids: CATSRAWNTEAFF. In DNA, the CDR3 is TGTGCCACCAGCAGAGCCTGGAACACTGAAGCTTTCTTT.

The V and J genes are TRBV5-6 and TRBJ2-1; TRBD1 matches 7 bases. CDR1 is SGHDT, CDR2 YYEEEE, per germline. This CDR3 contains 16 residues. V shed 3 bases and J 0 bases; nucleotides not matched to a gene: 6. DNA for the CDR3: TGTGCCAGCAGCTCCACCCGGGACAGCTCCTACAATGAGCAGTTCTTC. Amino acids: CASSSTRDSSYNEQFF.

This clonotype was observed many times. The V gene is TRBV7-6, the J gene TRBJ2-2, with a weak D call TRBD2 (5 bases). The CDR3 spans 12 residues. Trimming stripped 5 bases from V and 8 bases from J, with 9 bases between. The germline CDR1 and CDR2 sequences are SGHVS and FNYEAQ. The CDR3 DNA reads TGTGCCAGCAGCCACGGCGGGGGGGAGCTGTTTTTT. Encoded protein: CASSHGGGELFF.

A few counts support this clonotype. The chain employs TRBV19 and TRBJ2-3; no reliable D call. The germline V and J ends were trimmed by 5 bases and 6 bases, with 9 bases remaining between them. This CDR3 comprises 12 residues. CDR1 and CDR2 (germline): LNHDA, SQIVND (reference sequence). DNA of the CDR3: TGTGCCAGTAGTCCGCCCTTGGATACGCAGTATTTT. Translated: CASSPPLDTQYF. Filled out from reference TRBV19 and TRBJ2-3, the complete variable domain reads DGGITQSPKYLFRKEGQNVTLSCEQNLNHDAMYWYRQDPGQGLRLIYYSQIVNDFQKGDIAEGYSVSREKKESFPLTVTSAQKNPTAFYLCASSPPLDTQYFGPGTRLTVL.

This clonotype has a count of ten or more. This rearrangement joins TRBV4-3 to TRBJ1-5; TRBD1 might be the D (5 bases). V was clipped by 0 bases and J by 4 bases, with 10 bases between them. There are 15 residues in the CDR3. The germline CDR1 and CDR2 sequences are LGHNA and YSLEER. CDR3 loop: CASSQDGGVNQPQHF. In DNA form, the CDR3 reads TGCGCCAGCAGCCAAGATGGGGGGGTGAATCAGCCCCAGCATTTT.

This clonotype has more than one count but fewer than ten. Its ends do not fully match the called genes, so a read error is possible. This chain joins TRBV7-7 and TRBJ1-4; the D is unclear. The germline V gene has CDR1 SSHAT and CDR2 FNYEAQ (reference sequence). The CDR3 sequence is 15 residues long. The CDR3 loop is CASSPRQTRREKLFF. The CDR3 DNA reads TGTGCTAGCAGCCCACGGCAGACTCGGAGGGAAAAACTGTTTTTT.

This clonotype was counted between two and nine times. This rearrangement joins TRBV6-2 or TRBV6-3 to TRBJ2-5, with 7 bases that match TRBD2. The length of the CDR3 is 12 residues. The J segment lost 9 bases and the V segment lost 6 bases, leaving 7 bases of the junction unmatched. The germline V gene encodes CDR1 MNHEY and CDR2 SVGEGT. The CDR3 nucleotides are TGTGCCAGCAGCCACTCCAGCGGGGCCCAGTACTTC. It yields the protein CASSHSSGAQYF.

On this clonotype itself: Being one base from a much bigger clone, this may be a read error. The chain uses TRBV7-3 and TRBJ2-3; 8 positions match TRBD2. Germline values: CDR1 SGHTA, CDR2 FQGTGA. The V and J ends lost 3 bases and 5 bases, in that order; junction bases with no gene match: 4. This CDR3 comprises 14 residues. The CDR3 bases are TGTGCCAGCAGCTTTGCGGGGGGCCGAGATACGCAGTATTTT. Translated: CASSFAGGRDTQYF.

This clonotype has at least ten counts. This chain links TRBV7-8 with TRBJ2-7, with 11 nucleotides matching TRBD2. The V and J ends lost 6 bases and 1 base, in that order; junction bases with no gene match: 8. This CDR3 spans 16 amino acids. Germline CDR1 and CDR2: SGHVS and FQNEAQ. In nucleotides, the CDR3 is TGTGCCAGCAGTCCTAGACTAGCGGGGAGTTCCTACGAGCAGTACTTC. As protein: CASSPRLAGSSYEQYF.

This clonotype appeared a single time. Germline and junction disagree at one end, which may indicate a read error. The CDR3 spells CASSPRLADKESQYF. In nucleotides, the CDR3 is TGTGCCAGCAGCCCCCGACTAGCGGATAAAGAGTCCCAGTACTTC. The chain has TRBV7-9 and TRBJ2-5; 9 positions agree with TRBD2. This CDR3 has 15 residues. Per the germline V gene, CDR1 is SEHNR and CDR2 is FQNEAQ (reference sequence).

This chain uses TRBV6-1 with TRBJ1-2, with TRBD1 identical over 8 bases. The V gene end was trimmed by 7 bases and the J gene end by 8 bases; junction bases not matched to a gene: 6. The CDR3 is made up of 12 amino acids. Per germline, CDR1 MNHNS and CDR2 SASEGT. The CDR3 bases are TGTGCCAGCACAGGACAGGGTCCGGGCTACACCTTC. This gives the protein CASTGQGPGYTF.

V usage is TRBV4-1 and J usage is TRBJ1-1, with a tentative D call TRBD1 (5 bases). Deletions cut 0 bases from V and 5 bases from J, with 10 bases between. The CDR3 runs to 14 residues. Germline V gene data show CDR1 as MGHRA and CDR2 as YSYEKL. The CDR3 loop is CASSQEWGVTEAFF. CDR3 nucleotide sequence: TGCGCCAGCAGCCAAGAGTGGGGCGTGACTGAAGCTTTCTTT.

This clonotype showed up just a few times. This sequence joins TRBV6-2 or TRBV6-3 and TRBJ1-1; 10 positions match TRBD1. CDR3 size: 17 residues. The germline V gene has CDR1 MNHEY and CDR2 SVGEGT. Germline trimming cut 7 bases from V and 4 bases from J; bases unmatched to any gene: 15. The CDR3 coding sequence is TGTGCCAGCACCTCCGAAGTATCCGGGACAGGGGTCACTGAAGCTTTCTTT. It codes for CASTSEVSGTGVTEAFF.

J is TRBJ1-2 and V is TRBV5-6, with 9 bases aligning to TRBD1. Unmatched junction bases numbered 4, after V lost 0 bases and J lost 4 bases. The CDR3 contains 15 residues. The V gene's germline CDR1 is SGHDT and CDR2 YYEEEE. The CDR3 reads CASSLGVDRGYGYTF. CDR3 coding DNA: TGTGCCAGCAGCTTGGGTGTGGACAGGGGCTATGGCTACACCTTC.

The V and J genes are TRBV14 and TRBJ1-1; a possible D gene is TRBD1 (5 bases). The CDR3 spans 15 residues. In germline, CDR1 is SGHDN, CDR2 FVKESK. Deletions cut 3 bases from V and 1 base from J, with 12 bases between. CDR3 sequence reads: CASSHGGGRNTEAFF. As DNA, the CDR3 is TGTGCCAGCAGCCACGGGGGGGGAAGGAACACTGAAGCTTTCTTT.

The rearrangement links TRBV15 to TRBJ2-1, with D maybe TRBD1 (5 bases). There are 13 residues in the CDR3. Germline CDR1 and CDR2: LNHNV and YYDKDF (reference sequence). V lost 3 bases and J lost 7, with 10 bases in between. The CDR3 protein is CATSSKGRNEQFF. Written as DNA, the CDR3 is TGTGCCACCAGCAGCAAGGGGCGGAATGAGCAGTTCTTC.

This clonotype has only a few counts. The chain joins TRBV10-3 to TRBJ2-3; perhaps TRBD2 as D (7 bases). Germline V gene lookup returns CDR1 ENHRY and CDR2 SYGVKD. The CDR3 loop spans 17 amino acids. Trimming pared 8 bases from V and 3 bases from J, leaving 24 bases between. The CDR3 sequence: CAIRLWGGPAGTDTQYF. The DNA of the CDR3 is TGTGCCATCCGCCTATGGGGGGGCCCAGCTGGTACAGATACGCAGTATTTT.

The chain uses TRBV3-1 and TRBJ1-3; no clear D. Trimming removed 1 base from V and 0 bases from J, with 7 bases in between. CDR1 and CDR2 (germline): LGHDT, YNNKEL (reference sequence). This CDR3 region has 15 residues. CDR3 residues: CASSQGKSSGNTIYF. The CDR3 nucleotides are TGTGCCAGCAGCCAAGGAAAAAGCTCTGGAAACACCATATATTTT.

For this clonotype: Possible read error: a much larger clone is one base away. V is TRBV12-3 or TRBV12-4 and J is TRBJ1-1, with D uncertain. Trimming pared 10 bases from V and 4 bases from J, leaving 10 bases between. The CDR3 has 11 residues. CDR3: CANTPVTEAFF. Here the CDR3 DNA reads TGTGCCAACACTCCGGTCACTGAAGCTTTCTTT.

This clonotype was seen a handful of times. The V and J genes are TRBV24-1 and TRBJ2-7; D remains unclear. The CDR3 consists of 14 residues. Looked up from germline, CDR1 is KGHDR and CDR2 is SFDVKD. Trimming removed 5 bases at V and 2 bases at J, with 12 bases between. The CDR3 DNA reads as TGTGCCACCAGTGCCCCGGGCGAACCCTACGAGCAGTACTTC. Translating gives CATSAPGEPYEQYF.

There are a few counts of this clonotype. The rearrangement links TRBV4-2 to TRBJ2-2, with 8 bases identical to TRBD2. The CDR3 runs to 16 residues. Germline CDR1 is LGHNA and CDR2 is YNFKEQ. V lost 2 bases to trimming and J lost 5 bases; unmatched junction nucleotides: 7. The CDR3 loop reads CASSQMSGGGTGELFF. Written as DNA, the CDR3 is TGTGCCAGCAGCCAAATGAGCGGGGGTGGTACCGGGGAGCTGTTTTTT.

The sample holds many counts of this clonotype. The J gene is TRBJ2-5, the V gene TRBV7-6; D is unclear. V lost 3 bases and J 5 bases, leaving 22 bases between the germline ends. Looked up from germline, CDR1 is SGHVS and CDR2 is FNYEAQ. CDR3 size: 17 residues. The CDR3: CASSFLSPRTASETQYF. The CDR3 coding sequence is TGTGCCAGCAGCTTCCTGTCCCCACGGACGGCAAGTGAGACCCAGTACTTC.

The chain combines TRBV6-1 with TRBJ1-2; D is undetermined. V lost 2 bases to trimming and J lost 6 bases, with 10 bases between them. Germline assignment: CDR1 MNHNS and CDR2 SASEGT. CDR3 length equals 13 residues. The CDR3: CASSERPRNGYTF. The DNA for the CDR3 is TGTGCCAGCAGTGAAAGGCCCCGGAATGGCTACACCTTC.

The sample holds a few counts of this clonotype. This chain connects TRBV27 to TRBJ1-2; no definite D call. CDR3 length equals 13 residues. With 3 bases removed from V and 8 bases from J, the gap between germline ends came to 13 bases. Germline V gene sequence: CDR1 MNHEY, CDR2 SMNVEV (reference sequence). DNA for the CDR3: TGTGCCAGCAGTTTGCCACTCAAGAAGGGCTACACCTTC. Translating it yields CASSLPLKKGYTF.

For this clonotype: This may arise from a read error, as a much more abundant clone is one base away. This chain joins TRBV7-6 and TRBJ2-1, with 8 bases aligning to TRBD1. Germline V gives CDR1 SGHVS, CDR2 FNYEAQ. The V segment lost 1 base and the J segment 3 bases; nucleotides outside the gene matches: 14. The CDR3 extends over 19 amino acids. The CDR3 spells CASSLVLLHRGSFYNEQFF. The CDR3 nucleotides read TGTGCCAGCAGCTTAGTCCTCCTTCACAGGGGGAGCTTCTACAATGAGCAGTTCTTC.